This is a list of T cell receptor beta chains from one sample in a study of blood T cell repertoires in COVID-19. Profiling relied on immunoSEQ multiplex PCR, and the TCRdb table lists in-frame clones only, not all of them. This table has 170,000 or so clones, 75% to 80% appearing once. The sample comprised peripheral blood. The receptors stem from a woman in her 70s with acute or convalescent COVID-19. CDR3s include the opening cysteine and the closing phenylalanine or tryptophan. The D gene is left open where the match is weak.

>TRBJ1-4|NA|TRBV7-9|15
CASSPETSPNEKLFF
>TRBJ1-1|NA|TRBV15|16
CATSRDRGALLGGAFF
>TRBJ1-5|NA|TRBV24-1|12
CATGGGPQPQHF
>TRBJ2-5|TRBD2|TRBV9|14
CASSVSPSGETQYF
>TRBJ2-6|NA|TRBV6-5|15
CASWTDISGANVLTF
>TRBJ2-7|TRBD2|TRBV6-5|15
CASRRESGNDYEQYF
>TRBJ2-1|NA|TRBV25-1|14
CASSVRGQSAEQFF
>TRBJ1-3|TRBD1|TRBV5-1|16
CASSLATGGLRNTIYF
>TRBJ1-2|NA|TRBV15|15
CATSRGARGLYGYTF
>TRBJ2-1|NA|TRBV5-1|14
CASSLSAGGDEQFF
>TRBJ2-7|TRBD1|TRBV19|15
CASSIPGTGSNEQYF
>TRBJ1-1|NA|TRBV7-2|14
CASSLFGGRVEAFF
>TRBJ1-5|TRBD1|TRBV18|14
CASSLGQGPQPQHF
>TRBJ2-7|NA|TRBV7-6|13
CASSWRDSYEQYF
>TRBJ2-5|NA|TRBV11-3|13
CASSVGTQETQYF
>TRBJ2-5|NA|TRBV2|13
CASNQRRGETQYF
>TRBJ2-7|TRBD2|TRBV5-1|15
CASSRSGGTSYEQYF
>TRBJ1-3|NA|TRBV7-9|16
CASSLLVQGERNTIYF
>TRBJ2-1|NA|TRBV19|15
CASSGNRETYNEQFF
>TRBJ2-3|TRBD2|TRBV6-6|16
CASSPRASGSTDTQYF
>TRBJ2-1|NA|TRBV27|16
CASSSSGLNSYNEQFF
>TRBJ2-3|TRBD2|TRBV5-4|15
CASSPGGVAGDTQYF
>TRBJ1-4|TRBD1|TRBV10-3|15
CAISDMTGGNEKLFF
>TRBJ1-1|NA|TRBV6-5|15
CASSYGQGYDTEAFF
>TRBJ2-7|NA|TRBV5-1|15
CASSLVSGSIREQYF